This is a list of T cell receptor beta chains from one sample in a study of CD8+ T cells in alopecia areata. Measured with immunoSEQ multiplex PCR; TCRdb has only the in-frame clones, and not every one. The repertoire holds around 190,000 clones, with about 61% as singletons. Sequenced input: CD8+ T cells sorted from blood. These receptors were taken from a human donor in good health. CDR3s include the opening cysteine and the closing phenylalanine or tryptophan. A D gene is named only where the DNA matches it firmly. Clone size is stated in some rows and not others, as once, few, many or a class when expanded.

J: TRBJ2-7; V: TRBV4-1; D: TRBD1; size: .; DNA: TGCGCCAGCAGCCAAAGAGACAGGGGATACGAGCAGTACTTC; CDR3: CASSQRDRGYEQYF
J: TRBJ2-3; V: TRBV7-8; D: .; size: .; DNA: TGTGCCAGCAGCTTAGGGCTCCCCCCGACAGATACGCAGTATTTT; CDR3: CASSLGLPPTDTQYF
J: TRBJ1-4; V: TRBV4-1; D: .; size: few; DNA: TGCGCCAGCAGCCCTCGGGAAGTGGGGCAGAAACTGTTTTTT; CDR3: CASSPREVGQKLFF
J: TRBJ2-3; V: TRBV6-5; D: .; size: .; DNA: TGTGCCGCCGGAGCAGATACGCAGTATTTT; CDR3: CAAGADTQYF
J: TRBJ2-5; V: TRBV6-5; D: TRBD2; size: .; DNA: TGTGCCAGCAGTTACGGCGGGGGGGCCCAAGAGACCCAGTACTTC; CDR3: CASSYGGGAQETQYF
J: TRBJ2-5; V: TRBV7-9; D: .; size: .; DNA: TGTGCCAGCAGCTTAGGAACCAAAGAGACCCAGTACTTC; CDR3: CASSLGTKETQYF
J: TRBJ1-6; V: TRBV30; D: .; size: .; DNA: TGTGCCTGGAGTGTAGGGGATCGAGGACGGAATTCACCCCTCCACTTT; CDR3: CAWSVGDRGRNSPLHF
J: TRBJ2-1; V: TRBV7-2; D: TRBD2; size: .; DNA: TGTGCCAGCAGATGGGGGCTAGCGGGGGTTGGGAATGAGCAGTTCTTC; CDR3: CASRWGLAGVGNEQFF
J: TRBJ1-3; V: TRBV2; D: .; size: few; DNA: TGTGCCAGCAGTCTTGTTGACAATGCTGGAAACACCATATATTTT; CDR3: CASSLVDNAGNTIYF
J: TRBJ2-7; V: TRBV27; D: .; size: .; DNA: TGTGCCAGCAGATCCGGTACATCCCCATCCTACGAGCAGTACTTC; CDR3: CASRSGTSPSYEQYF
J: TRBJ2-7; V: TRBV5-1; D: TRBD1; size: .; DNA: TGCGCCAGCAATCCGGGGACAGGGGTCCGGGAGCAGTACTTC; CDR3: CASNPGTGVREQYF
J: TRBJ1-1; V: TRBV10-3; D: .; size: .; DNA: TGTGCCATCAAGGCCAGGGAGGCCACTGAAGCTTTCTTT; CDR3: CAIKAREATEAFF
J: TRBJ2-4; V: TRBV6-6; D: .; size: few; DNA: TGTGCCAGCAGGCAATTAGCTGGAGCCAAAAACATTCAGTACTTC; CDR3: CASRQLAGAKNIQYF
J: TRBJ2-1; V: TRBV6-4; D: .; size: .; DNA: TGTGCCAGCAGGGATGTCCCGGGAGCCAAAGACAATGAGCAGTTCTTC; CDR3: CASRDVPGAKDNEQFF
J: TRBJ2-2; V: TRBV27; D: .; size: .; DNA: TGTGCCAGCAGTTTTGTCACCGGGGAGCTGTTTTTT; CDR3: CASSFVTGELFF
J: TRBJ2-1; V: TRBV4-1; D: TRBD2; size: .; DNA: TGCGCCAGCGTAGCCCAAGCGGGGGCCGGGGATGAGCAGTTCTTC; CDR3: CASVAQAGAGDEQFF
J: TRBJ2-7; V: TRBV13; D: .; size: once; DNA: TGTGCCAGCAGCTCACGACGGGCCCCGGGGGCGGGCGAGCAGTACTTC; CDR3: CASSSRRAPGAGEQYF
J: TRBJ2-3; V: TRBV2; D: .; size: .; DNA: TGTGCCAGCAGCCCTGAGGTACGGCCAGATACGCAGTATTTT; CDR3: CASSPEVRPDTQYF
J: TRBJ1-5; V: TRBV7-9; D: .; size: .; DNA: TGTGCCAGCAGCTTCGGTTGGGATAGGAATCAGCCCCAGCATTTT; CDR3: CASSFGWDRNQPQHF
J: TRBJ1-2; V: TRBV19; D: TRBD1; size: few; DNA: TGTGCCAGTAGTGACAGGGTTTCGTGCTACACCTTC; CDR3: CASSDRVSCYTF
J: TRBJ2-7; V: TRBV7-9; D: .; size: few; DNA: TGTGCCAGCAGCCAAGGGGACGACAGCCCCTACGAGCAGTACTTC; CDR3: CASSQGDDSPYEQYF
J: TRBJ1-2; V: TRBV6-1; D: .; size: .; DNA: TGTGCCAGCAGTGAAGAAGTCAGAGCTGGCTACACCTTC; CDR3: CASSEEVRAGYTF
J: TRBJ2-7; V: TRBV30; D: .; size: .; DNA: TGTGCCTGGAGCGACCCTGGAGAAATCCTTGGCGAGCAGTACTTC; CDR3: CAWSDPGEILGEQYF
J: TRBJ1-1; V: TRBV14; D: .; size: few; DNA: TGTGCCAGCACCGCCGGAGTAGGACTTGAAGCTTTCTTT; CDR3: CASTAGVGLEAFF
J: TRBJ1-1; V: TRBV5-1; D: TRBD1; size: .; DNA: TGCGCCAGCAGCCTGGGGACAGGGCTAGGGAACACTGAAGCTTTCTTT; CDR3: CASSLGTGLGNTEAFF
J: TRBJ1-1; V: TRBV5-4; D: .; size: .; DNA: TGTGCCAGCCGCCCGCTGGGGAAGGGGACTGAAGCTTTCTTT; CDR3: CASRPLGKGTEAFF
J: TRBJ1-1; V: TRBV7-9; D: TRBD1; size: .; DNA: TGTGCCGTGTGGGACAGGGATGATTTGAACACTGAAGCTTTCTTT; CDR3: CAVWDRDDLNTEAFF
J: TRBJ2-1; V: TRBV27; D: TRBD1; size: many; DNA: TGTGCCAGCAGTTTGTTGATGACAGGACAGGGGAATGAGCAGTTCTTC; CDR3: CASSLLMTGQGNEQFF
J: TRBJ1-6; V: TRBV4-1; D: TRBD1; size: .; DNA: TGCGCCAGCAGCCGACTAACAGGGGACCCGGGACCCCTCCACTTT; CDR3: CASSRLTGDPGPLHF
J: TRBJ2-3; V: TRBV9; D: .; size: .; DNA: TGTGCCAGCAGCGTAGTAGGGCATAGCACAGATACGCAGTATTTT; CDR3: CASSVVGHSTDTQYF
J: TRBJ1-2; V: TRBV11-2; D: TRBD1; size: few; DNA: TGTGCCAGCAGCTCGGCAGACAGGGGTTACTATGGCTACACCTTC; CDR3: CASSSADRGYYGYTF
J: TRBJ1-2; V: TRBV27; D: TRBD1; size: .; DNA: TGTGCCAGCAGTCCTGGGACAGGCCCCTATGGCTACACCTTC; CDR3: CASSPGTGPYGYTF
J: TRBJ2-2; V: TRBV30; D: .; size: .; DNA: TGTGCCTGGAGTGTGCTCACCGGGGAGCTGTTTTTT; CDR3: CAWSVLTGELFF
J: TRBJ1-5; V: TRBV6-6; D: TRBD1; size: .; DNA: TGTGCTCTATCAACAGGGGCCAGCAATCAGCCCCAGCATTTT; CDR3: CALSTGASNQPQHF
J: TRBJ2-3; V: TRBV13; D: .; size: .; DNA: TGTGCCAGCAGCTTAAGGGACGAGACAGATACGCAGTATTTT; CDR3: CASSLRDETDTQYF
J: TRBJ2-7; V: TRBV5-1; D: TRBD2; size: .; DNA: TGCGCCAGCAGCTTGACTAGCGGGGGAAACTACGAGCAGTACTTC; CDR3: CASSLTSGGNYEQYF
J: TRBJ1-5; V: TRBV29-1; D: .; size: .; DNA: TGCAGCGTTGGGGACCGGTTGGATCAGCCCCAGCATTTT; CDR3: CSVGDRLDQPQHF
J: TRBJ2-2; V: TRBV5-4; D: .; size: .; DNA: TGTGCCAGCAGCTTGTCGGTAGCCGGGGAGCTGTTTTTT; CDR3: CASSLSVAGELFF
J: TRBJ2-3; V: TRBV4-1; D: TRBD1; size: .; DNA: TGCGCCAGCAGCCCGTACCGGGACAGGGGGTACGATACGCAGTATTTT; CDR3: CASSPYRDRGYDTQYF
J: TRBJ2-1; V: TRBV19; D: .; size: few; DNA: TGTGCCAGTAGTTTCCTGAGGGTCGATGAGCAGTTCTTC; CDR3: CASSFLRVDEQFF
J: TRBJ2-2; V: TRBV6-1; D: .; size: few; DNA: TGTGCCAGCAGTGATAGTCCGAGCACCGGGGAGCTGTTTTTT; CDR3: CASSDSPSTGELFF
J: TRBJ2-3; V: TRBV2; D: .; size: few; DNA: TGTGCCAGCAGTGAACAGGGCCGGGACGCAGATACGCAGTATTTT; CDR3: CASSEQGRDADTQYF
J: TRBJ2-7; V: TRBV29-1; D: .; size: few; DNA: TGCAGCGTCCTCCGCCCGGGGGCCTACGAGCAGTACTTC; CDR3: CSVLRPGAYEQYF
J: TRBJ2-5; V: TRBV4-1; D: TRBD2; size: .; DNA: TGCGCCAGCAGCCACAAGGCAGCGGGGGGGCCTCGAGAGACCCAGTACTTC; CDR3: CASSHKAAGGPRETQYF
J: TRBJ2-2; V: TRBV29-1; D: .; size: .; DNA: TGCAGCGTTGAGTGGTCGGTCGCCGGGGAGCTGTTTTTT; CDR3: CSVEWSVAGELFF
J: TRBJ2-1; V: TRBV27; D: TRBD1; size: .; DNA: TGTGCCAGCAGCACGACAGGGAATCTCTACAATGAGCAGTTCTTC; CDR3: CASSTTGNLYNEQFF
J: TRBJ2-7; V: TRBV29-1; D: .; size: .; DNA: TGCAGCGTTGTAACCGGAACCTACGAGCAGTACTTC; CDR3: CSVVTGTYEQYF
J: TRBJ1-3; V: TRBV29-1; D: .; size: once; DNA: TGCAGCGTTGAAGCCTACGGGAGCTCTGGAAACACCATATATTTT; CDR3: CSVEAYGSSGNTIYF
J: TRBJ1-1; V: TRBV19; D: .; size: few; DNA: TGTGCCACCCGGACGGGAGTCACTGAAGCTTTCTTT; CDR3: CATRTGVTEAFF
J: TRBJ1-1; V: TRBV7-8; D: .; size: .; DNA: TGTGCCAGCAGCTTGAGGACCGGGAGGGCGATGAACACTGAAGCTTTCTTT; CDR3: CASSLRTGRAMNTEAFF
J: TRBJ2-2; V: TRBV6-4; D: TRBD2; size: few; DNA: TGTGCCAGCGGATCCCTAGCGGGGGGAGACACCGGGGAGCTGTTTTTT; CDR3: CASGSLAGGDTGELFF
J: TRBJ1-2; V: TRBV15; D: .; size: .; DNA: TGTGCCACCAGCAGAGCCCTAACCCCATTCTATGGCTACACCTTC; CDR3: CATSRALTPFYGYTF
J: TRBJ1-6; V: TRBV27; D: .; size: few; DNA: TGTGCCAGCAGTCCCTGGACTGCGACGGGGGATTCACCCCTCCACTTT; CDR3: CASSPWTATGDSPLHF
J: TRBJ2-7; V: TRBV5-6; D: .; size: .; DNA: TGTGCCAGCAGCCGCGGACCCTACGAGCAGTACTTC; CDR3: CASSRGPYEQYF
J: TRBJ2-5; V: TRBV5-6; D: TRBD2; size: .; DNA: TGTGCCAGCAGCTTGGGCGAGCGGGGGGGCCGGGAGACCCAGTACTTC; CDR3: CASSLGERGGRETQYF
J: TRBJ2-1; V: TRBV4-1; D: .; size: .; DNA: TGCGCCAGCAGCCAAGACCCCGCAAATGAGCAGTTCTTC; CDR3: CASSQDPANEQFF
J: TRBJ1-1; V: TRBV27; D: .; size: .; DNA: TGTGCCAGCAGTCCCCTACGCAAAGACACTGAAGCTTTCTTT; CDR3: CASSPLRKDTEAFF
J: TRBJ2-5; V: TRBV9; D: TRBD1; size: once; DNA: TGTGCCAGCAGCGTAGGTTCAGGGGGCCAAGAGACCCAGTACTTC; CDR3: CASSVGSGGQETQYF
J: TRBJ1-1; V: TRBV29-1; D: TRBD1; size: .; DNA: TGCAGCGTGCCCCCGGGACAGGGGAAGACTGAAGCTTTCTTT; CDR3: CSVPPGQGKTEAFF
J: TRBJ2-5; V: TRBV19; D: .; size: .; DNA: TGTGCCAGTGCCCAGGACTTTCAAGAGACCCAGTACTTC; CDR3: CASAQDFQETQYF